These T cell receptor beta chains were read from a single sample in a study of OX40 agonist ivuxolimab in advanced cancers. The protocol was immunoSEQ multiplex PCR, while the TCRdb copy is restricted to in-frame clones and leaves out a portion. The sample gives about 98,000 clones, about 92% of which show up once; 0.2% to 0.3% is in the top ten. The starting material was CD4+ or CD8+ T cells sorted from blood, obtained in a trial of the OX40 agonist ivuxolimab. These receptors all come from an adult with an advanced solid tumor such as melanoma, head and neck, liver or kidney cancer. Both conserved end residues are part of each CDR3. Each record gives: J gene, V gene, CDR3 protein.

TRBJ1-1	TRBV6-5	CASSYRDRGTEAFF
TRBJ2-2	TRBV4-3	CASSQEWEALVTGELFF
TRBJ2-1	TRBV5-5	CASSPGQDYYNEQFF
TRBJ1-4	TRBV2	CASRQGTNEKLFF
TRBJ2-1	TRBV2	CASKRTGYNEQFF
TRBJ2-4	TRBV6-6	CASSSTGGETKNIQYF
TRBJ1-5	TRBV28	CASHLGTHGPQHF
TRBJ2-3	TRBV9	CASSPGVFTDTQYF
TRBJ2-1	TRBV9	CASSVDTGGNEQFF
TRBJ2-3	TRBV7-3	CASSLDALRTDTQYF
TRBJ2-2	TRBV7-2	CASSLEASGTGELFF
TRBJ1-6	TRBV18	CASSGQNNSPLHF
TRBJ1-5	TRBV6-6	CASSFPGELEPQHF
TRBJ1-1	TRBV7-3	CASSLAGRVTEAFF
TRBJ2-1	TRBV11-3	CASSLMYPRYDNEQFF
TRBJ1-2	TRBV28	CASSPDSLGYTF
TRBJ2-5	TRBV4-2	CASSPAGTEETQYF
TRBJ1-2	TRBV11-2	CASSLGDLEISGYTF
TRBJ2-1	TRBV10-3	CAISEPGGDKQFF
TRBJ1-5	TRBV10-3	CAISVNNQPQHF
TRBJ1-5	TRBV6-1	CASGTGTHQPQHF
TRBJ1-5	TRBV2	CASSVRGDGSRQPQHF
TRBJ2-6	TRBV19	CASISRGTGANVLTF
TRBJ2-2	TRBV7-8	CASRAIAGYTGELFF
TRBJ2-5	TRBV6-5	CASSYSWLQETQYF
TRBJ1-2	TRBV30	CALRGRANYGYTF
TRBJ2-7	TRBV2	CASRQTGGVYEQYF